The T cell receptor beta chain described here comes from a study of Ad26.COV2.S vaccination and SARS-CoV-2 variants. Overall study context: Each vaccinee took Ad26.COV2.S intramuscularly, once or twice 56 days apart. Regarding the study as a whole: People who got the vaccine had more spike-specific TCR breadth than people who got placebo. Possible underestimation of total T cell responses by the TCR breadth and depth analyses was noted.

Here immunoSEQ multiplex PCR was the method, and the copy in TCRdb shows in-frame clones only, minus some. The data hold about 330,000 clones, with about nine tenths observed a single time. Stated treatment: 15 to 20 received Ad26.COV2.S at low or high dose, single or two shots; about 5 received placebo; per-sample allocation not given. Collection of the samples took place on day 63 after the first injection of vaccine or placebo. As its vector, the vaccine had Ad26, which expressed Wuhan-strain SARS-CoV-2 spike. This CDR3 is 12 amino acids long. Germline CDR1 reads SGHVS; CDR2 reads FQNEAQ. V lost 2 bases, J lost 6 bases, and 5 bases lay in between. This clone showed up just once. The antigen remains undetermined.

The J gene is TRBJ2-1, the V gene TRBV7-8, with D hard to call. This sequence originates from a person between 18 and 59 years old who received the Ad26.COV2.S COVID-19 vaccine or a placebo. The material was peripheral blood, obtained in a trial of Ad26.COV2.S vaccine versus placebo. CDR3 protein: CASSLNSNEQFF. The DNA of the CDR3 is TGTGCCAGCAGCTTAAATTCCAATGAGCAGTTCTTC.